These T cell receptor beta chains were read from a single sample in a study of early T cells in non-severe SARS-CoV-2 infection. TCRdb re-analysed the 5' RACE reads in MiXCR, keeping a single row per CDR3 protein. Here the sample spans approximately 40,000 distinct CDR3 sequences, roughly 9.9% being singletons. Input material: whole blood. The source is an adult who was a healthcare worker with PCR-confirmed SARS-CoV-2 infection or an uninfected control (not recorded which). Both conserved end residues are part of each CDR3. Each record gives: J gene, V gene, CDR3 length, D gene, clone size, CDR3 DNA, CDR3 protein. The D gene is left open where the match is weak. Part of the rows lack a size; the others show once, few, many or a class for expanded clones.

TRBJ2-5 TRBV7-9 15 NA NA TGTGCCAGCAGCTTGGGAACGGCGATGGGAGAGACCCAGTACTTC CASSLGTAMGETQYF
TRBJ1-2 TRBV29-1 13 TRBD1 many TGCAGCGTTGACGGACAGGGGGCCTATGGCTACACCTTC CSVDGQGAYGYTF
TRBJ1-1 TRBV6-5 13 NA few TGTGCCAGCACGTCCTTAATCAACACTGAAGCTTTCTTT CASTSLINTEAFF
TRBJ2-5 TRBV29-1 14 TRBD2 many TGCAGCGTTGATGCTAGCGGGGGGGCAGAGACCCAGTACTTC CSVDASGGAETQYF
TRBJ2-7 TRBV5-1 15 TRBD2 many TGCGCCAGCAGCTTGGCTCTAGCGGGGGGCTACGAGCAGTACTTC CASSLALAGGYEQYF
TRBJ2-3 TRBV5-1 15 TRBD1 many TGCGCCAGCAGCTTGGAACAGGGGGGCACAGATACGCAGTATTTT CASSLEQGGTDTQYF
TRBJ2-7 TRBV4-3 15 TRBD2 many TGCGCCAGCAGCCAAGCAGGCGGGGGAGGCTACGAGCAGTACTTC CASSQAGGGGYEQYF
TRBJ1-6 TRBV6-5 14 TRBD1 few TGTGCCAGCAGTCGGGGACAGGGTTATTCACCCCTCCACTTT CASSRGQGYSPLHF
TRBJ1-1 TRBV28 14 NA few TGTGCCAGCCCTGGGACGGGACGGGACACTGAAGCTTTCTTT CASPGTGRDTEAFF
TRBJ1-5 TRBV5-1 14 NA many TGCGCCAGCAGCTTAGGGTTAAGCAATCAGCCCCAGCATTTT CASSLGLSNQPQHF
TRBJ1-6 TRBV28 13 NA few TGTGCCGCACGGACAGAAATTAATTCACCCCTCCACTTT CAARTEINSPLHF
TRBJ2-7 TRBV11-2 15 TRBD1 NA TGTGCCAGCAGCTTAGGGGGACAGGGGGCGAAAGAGCAGTACTTC CASSLGGQGAKEQYF
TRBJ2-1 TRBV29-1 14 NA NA TGCAGCGTTGCAAGGGTGATCTCCTACAATGAGCAGTTCTTC CSVARVISYNEQFF
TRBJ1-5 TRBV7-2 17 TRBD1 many TGTGCCAGCAGCTTCGAGACAGGGTTAGGTAGCAATCAGCCCCAGCATTTT CASSFETGLGSNQPQHF
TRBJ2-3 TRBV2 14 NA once TGTGCCAGCAGTGAATGGCAGGGGATGGATACGCAGTATTTT CASSEWQGMDTQYF
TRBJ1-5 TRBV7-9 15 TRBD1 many TGTGCCAGCAGCTGGGACAGGTATGATTCTCAGCCCCAGCATTTT CASSWDRYDSQPQHF
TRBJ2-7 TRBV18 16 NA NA TGTGCCAGCTCACCCCGCTCTGGGACGGACTCCTACGAGCAGTACTTC CASSPRSGTDSYEQYF
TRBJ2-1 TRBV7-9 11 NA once TGTGCCAGCAGCCCAGCTGGGGAGCAGTTCTTC CASSPAGEQFF
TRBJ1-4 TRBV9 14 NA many TGTGCCAGCAGCGTAGGGGTAGGAGGTGAAAAACTGTTTTTT CASSVGVGGEKLFF
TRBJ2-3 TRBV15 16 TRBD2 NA TGTGCCACCAGCAGAGATCAGCGGGGGGGCTGGGATACGCAGTATTTT CATSRDQRGGWDTQYF
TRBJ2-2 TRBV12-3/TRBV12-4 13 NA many TGTGCCAGCAGTTCGTTGTGGACCGGGGAGCTGTTTTTT CASSSLWTGELFF
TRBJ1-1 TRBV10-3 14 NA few TGTGCCATCAGTGATATGAAGGGTGACACTGAAGCTTTCTTT CAISDMKGDTEAFF
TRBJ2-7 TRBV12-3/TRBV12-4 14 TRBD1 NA TGTGCCAGCAGTCGACAGGGGGTAGGATACGAGCAGTACTTC CASSRQGVGYEQYF
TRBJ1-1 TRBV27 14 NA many TGTGCCAGCAGTTTCAGGGACGGAGCCACTGAAGCTTTCTTT CASSFRDGATEAFF
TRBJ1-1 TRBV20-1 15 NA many TGCAGTGCGGCCCGGGACACCACCTGGAACACTGAAGCTTTCTTT CSAARDTTWNTEAFF
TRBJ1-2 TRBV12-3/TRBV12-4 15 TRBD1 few TGTGCCAGCAGTTCGCCGGGACAGGGCTATTGGGGCTACACCTTC CASSSPGQGYWGYTF
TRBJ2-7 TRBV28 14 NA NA TGTGCCAGCAGTTTAGTGGTGGACTTTGGGGAGCAGTACTTC CASSLVVDFGEQYF